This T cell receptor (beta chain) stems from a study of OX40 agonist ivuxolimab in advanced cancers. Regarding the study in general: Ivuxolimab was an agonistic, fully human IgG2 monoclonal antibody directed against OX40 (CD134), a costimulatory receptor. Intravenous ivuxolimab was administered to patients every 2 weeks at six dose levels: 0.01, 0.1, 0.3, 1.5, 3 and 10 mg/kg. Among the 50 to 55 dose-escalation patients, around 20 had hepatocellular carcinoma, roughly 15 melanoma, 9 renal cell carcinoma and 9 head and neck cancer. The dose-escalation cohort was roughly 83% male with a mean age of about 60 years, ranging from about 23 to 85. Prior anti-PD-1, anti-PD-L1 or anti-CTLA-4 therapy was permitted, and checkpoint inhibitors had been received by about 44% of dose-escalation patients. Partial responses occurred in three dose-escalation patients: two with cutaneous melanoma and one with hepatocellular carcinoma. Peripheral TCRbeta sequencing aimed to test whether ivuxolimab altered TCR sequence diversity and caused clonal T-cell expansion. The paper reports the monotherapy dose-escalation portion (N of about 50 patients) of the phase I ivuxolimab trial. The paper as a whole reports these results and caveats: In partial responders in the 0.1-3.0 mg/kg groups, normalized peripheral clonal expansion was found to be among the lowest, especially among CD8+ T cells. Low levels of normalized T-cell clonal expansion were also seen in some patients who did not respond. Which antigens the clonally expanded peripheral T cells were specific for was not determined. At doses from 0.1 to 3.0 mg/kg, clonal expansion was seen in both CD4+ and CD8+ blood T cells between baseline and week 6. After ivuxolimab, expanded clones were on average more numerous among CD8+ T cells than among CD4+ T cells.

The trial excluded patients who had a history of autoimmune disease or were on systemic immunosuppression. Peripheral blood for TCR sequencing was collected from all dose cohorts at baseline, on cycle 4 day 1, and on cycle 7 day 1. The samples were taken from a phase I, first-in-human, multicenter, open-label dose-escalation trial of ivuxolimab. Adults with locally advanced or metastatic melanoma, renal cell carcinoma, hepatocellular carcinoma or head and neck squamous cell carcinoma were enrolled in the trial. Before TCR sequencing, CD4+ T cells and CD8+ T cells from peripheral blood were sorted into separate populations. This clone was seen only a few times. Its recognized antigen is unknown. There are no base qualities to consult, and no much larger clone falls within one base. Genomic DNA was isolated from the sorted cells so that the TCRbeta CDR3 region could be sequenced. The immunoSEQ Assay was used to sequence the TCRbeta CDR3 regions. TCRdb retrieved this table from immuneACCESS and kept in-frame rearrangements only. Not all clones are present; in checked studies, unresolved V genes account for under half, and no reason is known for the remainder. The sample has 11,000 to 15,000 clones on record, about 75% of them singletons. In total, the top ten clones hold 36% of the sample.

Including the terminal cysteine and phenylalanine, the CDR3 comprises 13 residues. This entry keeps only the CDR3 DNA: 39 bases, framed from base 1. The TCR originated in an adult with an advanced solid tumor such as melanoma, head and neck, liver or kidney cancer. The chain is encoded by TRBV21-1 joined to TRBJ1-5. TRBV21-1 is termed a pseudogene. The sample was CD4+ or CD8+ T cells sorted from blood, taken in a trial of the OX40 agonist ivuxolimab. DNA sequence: TGTGCCAGCAGCTGTAATCTCAATCAGCCCCAGCATTTT. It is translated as CASSCNLNQPQHF.